This TCR beta chain stems from a study of shared clonotypes between healthy human individuals. Overall study results and limits: There were few donors, and this limited the genetic and exposure-history diversity represented.

Generated by immunoSEQ multiplex PCR, the TCRdb table keeps only in-frame clones and is missing some. This sample has 2.3 million or so clones; roughly 93% occur once, and the top ten carry 0.39%. Comment on this clone: Its target is unknown.

Sequenced input: naive CD4+ T cells from PBMCs. Documented subset: CD45RA+ positively selected. The sequence derives from a man aged 18 to 29 in good health. Some clones in this sample may be carry-over from other donors' samples.

CDR3 region: CASSPPSPRQGSYGYTF. As DNA, the CDR3 is TGTGCCAGCAGCCCACCATCCCCTCGACAGGGTAGCTATGGCTACACCTTC. J is TRBJ1-2 and V is TRBV14, with 7 bases identical to TRBD1. V was clipped by 4 bases and J by 4 bases; unmatched bases: 15. Germline lookup yields CDR1 SGHDN and CDR2 FVKESK. The CDR3 length is 17 residues.